The 15 T cell receptor beta chains listed next were all sequenced from one sample in a study of blood T cells in healthy people across ages. Sample-barcoded 5' priming and a J-beta primer mix drove a second PCR of about 7 to 11 cycles. Each CDR3 protein is one row after TCRdb ran MiXCR on the 5' RACE reads. This sample yields around 650,000 distinct CDR3 sequences, of which about 34% are seen a single time; 15% belongs to the top ten. The sample was blood. Source of these receptors: a woman of 80 years or more in good health.

This clonotype occurred many times. The V gene is TRBV20-1, the J gene TRBJ2-7; no firm D call. With 0 bases removed from V and 4 bases from J, the gap between germline ends came to 13 bases. The V gene's germline CDR1 is DFQATT and CDR2 SNEGSKA (reference sequence). CDR3 length equals 14 residues. The CDR3 protein is CSARDVATKYEQYF. The CDR3 DNA reads as TGCAGTGCTAGAGATGTAGCAACTAAGTACGAGCAGTACTTC.

In the case of this clonotype: It may be a read error: a sequence one base away is much more abundant. This chain joins TRBV7-3 and TRBJ2-1, with D tentatively TRBD2 (6 bases). The CDR3 is 15 amino acids. Per the germline V gene, CDR1 is SGHTA and CDR2 is FQGTGA. The CDR3 DNA reads TGTGCCGGCAGCTTAAGTAGCGGCTCCTACAATGAGCAGTTCTTC. It is translated as CAGSLSSGSYNEQFF.

This clonotype was seen repeatedly, ten times or more. The gene calls are TRBV4-3 and TRBJ2-3; the D gene is possibly TRBD1 (7 bases). Germline V gives CDR1 LGHNA, CDR2 YSLEER. The CDR3 extends over 16 amino acids. V was clipped by 1 base and J by 1 base, with 12 bases between them. The DNA of the CDR3 is TGCGCCAGCAGCCAAGGGTTCAGGGGGGGCACAGATACGCAGTATTTT. It specifies CASSQGFRGGTDTQYF.

V gene TRBV29-1 combines with J gene TRBJ2-7, with 8 positions matching TRBD1. The ends lost 5 bases at V and 6 bases at J; junction bases unmatched: 6. The CDR3 is 12 residues long. Per germline, CDR1 SQVTM and CDR2 ANQGSEA. DNA for the CDR3: TGCAGCGTTCGGACAGGGTTGGGCGAGCAGTACTTC. Translation: CSVRTGLGEQYF.

Worth noting for this clonotype: A junction boundary mismatches the germline segment, possibly from a read error. V and J are TRBV4-3 and TRBJ2-2, with 9 positions matching TRBD2. The CDR3 has 15 residues. Germline V gene lookup returns CDR1 LGHNA and CDR2 YSLEER. The CDR3 protein is CASSQASGNAGELFF. CDR3 in DNA: TGCGCCAGCAGCCAAGCTAGCGGGAACGCCGGGGAGCTGTTTTTT.

The chain joins TRBV6-2 or TRBV6-3 to TRBJ2-2; D not resolved. Trimming took off 7 bases at V and 0 bases at J, with 24 bases between the two ends. Germline loops: CDR1 MNHEY, CDR2 SVGEGT. The CDR3 consists of 19 residues. CDR3 protein: CASTDKAFGTLTNTGELFF. The DNA for the CDR3 is TGTGCCAGCACCGATAAGGCGTTCGGTACTCTTACGAACACCGGGGAGCTGTTTTTT.

This clonotype appeared a few times. The chain links TRBV2 to TRBJ1-6; D is ambiguous. The CDR3 runs to 16 residues. Trimming left V 6 bases short and J 8 bases short, with 20 bases between. Germline V lookup: CDR1 SNHLY, CDR2 FYNNEI. The CDR3, as DNA: TGTGCCAGCAGCCCCACGATGGAGGCCAGGTATTCACCCCTCCACTTT. This sequence encodes CASSPTMEARYSPLHF.

This clonotype was detected ten times or more. The chain couples TRBV28 to TRBJ2-7; D not certain. This CDR3 comprises 13 residues. V shed 5 bases and J shed 0 bases, with 8 bases lying between them. The germline V gene encodes CDR1 MDHEN and CDR2 SYDVKM. The CDR3 protein is CASSRDISYEQYF. The CDR3 bases are TGTGCCAGCAGTCGAGACATCTCCTACGAGCAGTACTTC.

This clonotype was seen a handful of times. The chain carries TRBV20-1 and TRBJ2-5; 12 positions agree with TRBD2. CDR1 and CDR2 from the germline V gene are DFQATT and SNEGSKA (reference sequence). The CDR3 runs 16 residues. The junction had 13 bases not matched to a gene; V was cut back by 0 bases and J by 11 bases. As DNA, the CDR3 is TGCAGTGCTAGAGACGACCCTAGCGGGGGGGGCGATGAGCAGTACTTC. Amino acid sequence: CSARDDPSGGGDEQYF.

At least ten counts were recorded for this clonotype. The rearrangement uses TRBV24-1 and TRBJ2-3; D gene uncertain. Trimming shortened V by 4 bases and J by 4 bases, and 14 bases separated the two germline ends. The CDR3 spans 15 residues. Germline lookup yields CDR1 KGHDR and CDR2 SFDVKD. The CDR3 DNA is TGTGCCACCAGTGACTCTAGGGATTTGGCAGATACGCAGTATTTT. Translating gives CATSDSRDLADTQYF.

This clonotype was recorded at least ten times. This chain connects TRBV20-1 to TRBJ2-1; 7 bases align to TRBD1. The CDR3 extends over 15 amino acids. From germline, CDR1 is DFQATT and CDR2 SNEGSKA (reference sequence). The ends lost 7 bases at V and 1 base at J; junction bases unmatched: 10. The CDR3 loop reads CSVRGGRGSYNEQFF. In nucleotides, the CDR3 is TGCAGTGTTAGGGGTGGCAGGGGGTCCTACAATGAGCAGTTCTTC.

This clonotype was counted a few times. The rearrangement links TRBV2 to TRBJ1-1; D unclear. Germline V gives CDR1 SNHLY, CDR2 FYNNEI. V lost 6 bases and J 11 bases, leaving 19 bases between the germline ends. The CDR3 loop spans 13 amino acids. For the CDR3, the DNA is TGTGCCAGCAGATTTCAGAAGTCGGGTCGGGCTTTCTTT. This sequence encodes CASRFQKSGRAFF.

At least ten counts were recorded for this clonotype. The chain uses TRBV7-3 and TRBJ2-1, with 12 bases fitting TRBD2. V was clipped by 1 base and J by 0 bases; unmatched bases: 13. CDR3 length: 21 amino acids. CDR1 SGHTA and CDR2 FQGTGA come from the germline V gene. The CDR3 DNA is TGTGCCAGCAGCTTAAGATCTAGCGGGGGGGTTTCCCTTAGCTCCTACAATGAGCAGTTCTTC. It codes for CASSLRSSGGVSLSSYNEQFF. Drawing the rest from reference TRBV7-3 and TRBJ2-1, the complete variable domain is GAGVSQTPSNKVTEKGKYVELRCDPISGHTALYWYRQSLGQGPEFLIYFQGTGAADDSGLPNDRFFAVRPEGSVSTLKIQRTERGDSAVYLCASSLRSSGGVSLSSYNEQFFGPGTRLTVL.

This clonotype was counted ten times or more. The chain combines TRBV5-1 with TRBJ2-5; a possible D gene is TRBD2 (6 bases). Looked up from germline, CDR1 is SGHRS and CDR2 is YFSETQ. CDR3 length equals 16 residues. Trimming removed 1 base from V and 1 base from J, with 14 bases in between. This CDR3 reads CASSLRSGSIQETQYF. Here the CDR3 DNA reads TGCGCCAGCAGCTTGAGATCCGGGAGCATCCAAGAGACCCAGTACTTC. The full variable domain, completed using reference TRBV5-1 and TRBJ2-5, is KAGVTQTPRYLIKTRGQQVTLSCSPISGHRSVSWYQQTPGQGLQFLFEYFSETQRNKGNFPGRFSGRQFSNSRSEMNVSTLELGDSALYLCASSLRSGSIQETQYFGPGTRLLVL.

The CDR3 sequence: CASSLGNPRGNQPQHF. CDR3 DNA: TGTGCCAGCAGCTTGGGCAATCCGAGGGGCAATCAGCCCCAGCATTTT. The V call is TRBV5-5, the J call TRBJ1-5, with D hard to call. The V gene lost 0 bases and the J gene lost 2 bases, with 12 bases spanning the gap. The CDR3 is made up of 16 amino acids. The germline CDR1 and CDR2 sequences are SGHKS and YYEKEE (reference sequence).